This T cell receptor (beta chain) was identified during a study of blood T cells in healthy people across ages. General study results and limits: More naive CD4+ cells and higher diversity were found in long-lived than in aged donors. Roughly linear age-related decline in beta diversity appeared, significant by age approximately 40. Possibly confounding the expanded clonotype changes was the fact that donor CMV status was unknown.

Note on this clonotype: The antigen is undetermined.

Alongside a J-beta primer mix, a sample-barcoded 5' primer served in a second PCR lasting roughly 6 to 11 cycles. TCRdb itself ran the 5' RACE reads through MiXCR, one entry per CDR3 protein. The profile covers over a million distinct CDR3 sequences, with around 45% appearing a single time and approximately 17% taken by the ten largest. This TCR derives from an older woman in good health. The sequenced sample consisted of blood.

DNA of the CDR3: TGTGCCAGCAGTTCCCGACAGGGTATGACAGATACGCAGTATTTT. This gives the protein CASSSRQGMTDTQYF. The V gene is TRBV28, the J gene TRBJ2-3; 7 nucleotides line up with TRBD1. The CDR3 runs 15 residues. Germline lookup yields CDR1 MDHEN and CDR2 SYDVKM. J lost 3 bases, V lost 4 bases, and 7 bases had no gene match. Full variable domain (missing parts from reference TRBV28 and TRBJ2-3): DVKVTQSSRYLVKRTGEKVFLECVQDMDHENMFWYRQDPGLGLRLIYFSYDVKMKEKGDIPEGYSVSREKKERFSLILESASTNQTSMYLCASSSRQGMTDTQYFGPGTRLTVL.